This TCR beta chain was recovered during a study of PD-L1 blockade in urothelial cancer. Overall study results and limits: Below-median TCR clonality that was measured in pretreatment blood predicted better survival.

Per germline, CDR1 SNHLY and CDR2 FYNNEI. The CDR3 covers 14 residues. With 8 bases removed from V and 0 bases from J, the gap between germline ends came to 13 bases. Stated time point: pretreatment peripheral blood. This clone was seen just once. The antigen is not known. Profiled with immunoSEQ multiplex PCR; TCRdb holds only in-frame clones, not every one. Of some 71,000 clones listed, about 85% were seen once; the top ten hold approximately 6.7%. This specimen consisted of PBMCs, obtained around atezolizumab (anti-PD-L1) treatment. The sequence was obtained from a man in his forties or fifties with urothelial cancer. The chain joins TRBV2 to TRBJ1-1, with D possibly matching TRBD1 (5 bases). Written as DNA, the CDR3 is TGTGCCAGCGGGAAGCAGGGATTGAACACTGAAGCTTTCTTT. Protein: CASGKQGLNTEAFF.